This TCR beta chain originates from a study of blood T cell repertoires in COVID-19. Study background: Samples came from the United States, Italy and Spain, spanning acute and convalescent COVID-19. The analysed material was cDNA or gDNA that came from T cells, B-cell-depleted T cells, or PBMCs.

How the authors handled the data: Researchers report that nucleated cell counts were estimated from reference gene primer amplification. Assay: immunoSEQ multiplex PCR; the TCRdb copy retains only in-frame clones and omits some. The V and J calls and the clone size are those of that table, but D and trimming were determined from the DNA. The data show 130,000 to 150,000 clones, with approximately 80% seen just once and approximately 40% held by the top ten. Looked up from germline, CDR1 is SGHRS and CDR2 is YFSETQ. The V end lost 0 bases, the J end lost 0 bases, and 7 bases lay between the germline ends. There are 15 residues in the CDR3.

Sequenced sample: peripheral blood. The TCR was taken from a human donor in a cohort sampled during active COVID-19. V is TRBV5-1 and J is TRBJ1-3; D gene unclear. The CDR3 region is CASSLALSSGNTIYF. The CDR3 bases are TGCGCCAGCAGCTTGGCCTTGAGCTCTGGAAACACCATATATTTT.